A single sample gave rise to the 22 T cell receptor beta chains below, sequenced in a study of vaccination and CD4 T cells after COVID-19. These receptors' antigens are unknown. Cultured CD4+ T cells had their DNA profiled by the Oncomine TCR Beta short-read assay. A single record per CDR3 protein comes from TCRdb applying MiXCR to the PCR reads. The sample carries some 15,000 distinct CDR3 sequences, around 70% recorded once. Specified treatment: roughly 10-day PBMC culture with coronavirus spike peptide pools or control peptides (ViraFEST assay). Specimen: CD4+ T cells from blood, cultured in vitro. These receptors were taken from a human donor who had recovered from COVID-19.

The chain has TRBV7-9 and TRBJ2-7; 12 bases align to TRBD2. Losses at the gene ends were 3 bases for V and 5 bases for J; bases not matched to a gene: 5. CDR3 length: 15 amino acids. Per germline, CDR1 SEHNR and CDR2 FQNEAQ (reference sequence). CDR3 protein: CASSFGLAGSDEQYF. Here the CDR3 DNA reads TGTGCCAGCAGCTTCGGACTAGCGGGATCTGACGAGCAGTACTTC. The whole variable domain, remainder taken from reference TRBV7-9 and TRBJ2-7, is DTGVSQNPRHKITKRGQNVTFRCDPISEHNRLYWYRQTLGQGPEFLTYFQNEAQLEKSRLLSDRFSAERPKGSFSTLEIQRTEQGDSAMYLCASSFGLAGSDEQYFGPGTRLTVT.

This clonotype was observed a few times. The CDR3 spells CASSRHGTSGRFEQFF. As DNA, the CDR3 is TGTGCCAGCAGCCGACACGGGACTAGCGGGAGGTTTGAGCAGTTCTTC. The V call is TRBV4-2, the J call TRBJ2-1; 15 positions match TRBD2. The CDR3 extends over 16 amino acids. The germline gives CDR1 LGHNA, CDR2 YNFKEQ. With V trimmed by 4 bases and J by 9 bases, 7 bases remained unmatched.

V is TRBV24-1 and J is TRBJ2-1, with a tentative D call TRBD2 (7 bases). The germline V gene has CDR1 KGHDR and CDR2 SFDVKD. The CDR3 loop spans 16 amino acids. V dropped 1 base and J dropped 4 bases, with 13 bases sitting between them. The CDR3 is CATSDFRGAMYNEQFF. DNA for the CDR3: TGTGCCACCAGTGATTTTCGGGGGGCTATGTACAATGAGCAGTTCTTC.

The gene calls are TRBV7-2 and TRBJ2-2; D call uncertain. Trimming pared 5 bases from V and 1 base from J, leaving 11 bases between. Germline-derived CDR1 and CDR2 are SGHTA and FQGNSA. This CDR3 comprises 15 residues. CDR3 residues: CASSPIPQNTGELFF. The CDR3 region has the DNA TGTGCCAGCAGCCCCATCCCACAGAACACCGGGGAGCTGTTTTTT.

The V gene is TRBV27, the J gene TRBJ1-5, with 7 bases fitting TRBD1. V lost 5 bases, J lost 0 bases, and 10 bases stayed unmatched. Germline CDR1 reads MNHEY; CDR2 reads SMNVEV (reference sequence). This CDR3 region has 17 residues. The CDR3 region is CASSGTAALYSNQPQHF. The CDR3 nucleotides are TGTGCCAGCAGTGGGACAGCGGCTCTGTATAGCAATCAGCCCCAGCATTTT.

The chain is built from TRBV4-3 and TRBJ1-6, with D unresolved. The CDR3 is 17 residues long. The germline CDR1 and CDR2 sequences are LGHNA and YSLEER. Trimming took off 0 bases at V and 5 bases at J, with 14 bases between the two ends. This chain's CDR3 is CASSQDVNGRNNSPLHF. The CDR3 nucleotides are TGCGCCAGCAGCCAAGATGTTAATGGGAGAAATAATTCACCCCTCCACTTT.

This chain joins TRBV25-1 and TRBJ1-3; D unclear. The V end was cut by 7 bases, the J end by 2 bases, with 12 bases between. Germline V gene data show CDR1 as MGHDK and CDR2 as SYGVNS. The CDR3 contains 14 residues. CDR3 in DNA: TGTGCCAGCACCTCCGCTATACCTGGAAACACCATATATTTT. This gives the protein CASTSAIPGNTIYF.

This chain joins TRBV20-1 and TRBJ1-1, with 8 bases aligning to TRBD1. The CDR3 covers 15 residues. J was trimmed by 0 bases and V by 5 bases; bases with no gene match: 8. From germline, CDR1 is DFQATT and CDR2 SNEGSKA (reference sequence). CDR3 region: CSAPDRGDVNTEAFF. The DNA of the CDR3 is TGCAGTGCTCCAGACAGGGGCGACGTGAACACTGAAGCTTTCTTT.

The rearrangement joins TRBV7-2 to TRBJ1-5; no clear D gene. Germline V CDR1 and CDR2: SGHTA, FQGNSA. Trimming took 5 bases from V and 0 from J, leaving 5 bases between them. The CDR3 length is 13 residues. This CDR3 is CASSPYSNQPQHF. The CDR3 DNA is TGTGCCAGCAGCCCGTATAGCAATCAGCCCCAGCATTTT. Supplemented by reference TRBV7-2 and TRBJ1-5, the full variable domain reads GAGVSQSPSNKVTEKGKDVELRCDPISGHTALYWYRQSLGQGLEFLIYFQGNSAPDKSGLPSDRFSAERTGGSVSTLTIQRTQQEDSAVYLCASSPYSNQPQHFGDGTRLSIL.

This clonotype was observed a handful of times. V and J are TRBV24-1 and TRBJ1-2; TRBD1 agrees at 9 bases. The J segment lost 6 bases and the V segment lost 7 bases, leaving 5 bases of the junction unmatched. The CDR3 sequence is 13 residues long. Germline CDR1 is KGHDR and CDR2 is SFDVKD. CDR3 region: CATRSQGADGYTF. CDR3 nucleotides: TGTGCCACCAGATCACAGGGGGCCGATGGCTACACCTTC.

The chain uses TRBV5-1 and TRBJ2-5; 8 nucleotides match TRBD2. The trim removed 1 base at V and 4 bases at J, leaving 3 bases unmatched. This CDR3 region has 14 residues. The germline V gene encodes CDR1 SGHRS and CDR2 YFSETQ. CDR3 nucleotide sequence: TGCGCCAGCAGCTTGACGGGAGGGCCAGAGACCCAGTACTTC. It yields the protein CASSLTGGPETQYF.

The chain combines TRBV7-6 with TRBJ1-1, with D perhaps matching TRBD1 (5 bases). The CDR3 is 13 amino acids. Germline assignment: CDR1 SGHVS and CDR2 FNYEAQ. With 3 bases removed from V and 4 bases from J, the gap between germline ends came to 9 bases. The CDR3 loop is CASSLQGTTEAFF. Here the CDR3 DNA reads TGTGCCAGCAGCTTGCAGGGAACCACTGAAGCTTTCTTT.

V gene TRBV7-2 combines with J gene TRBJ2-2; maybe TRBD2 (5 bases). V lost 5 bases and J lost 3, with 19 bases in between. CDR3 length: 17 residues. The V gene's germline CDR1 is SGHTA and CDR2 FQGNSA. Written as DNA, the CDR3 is TGTGCCAGCAGCCCACCGGGGAGACTCGAATACACCGGGGAGCTGTTTTTT. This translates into CASSPPGRLEYTGELFF.

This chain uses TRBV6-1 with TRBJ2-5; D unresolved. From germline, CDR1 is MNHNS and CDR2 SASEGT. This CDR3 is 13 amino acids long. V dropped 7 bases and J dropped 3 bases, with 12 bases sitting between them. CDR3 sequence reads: CASIRTAKETQYF. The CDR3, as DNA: TGTGCCAGCATCCGGACGGCGAAAGAGACCCAGTACTTC.

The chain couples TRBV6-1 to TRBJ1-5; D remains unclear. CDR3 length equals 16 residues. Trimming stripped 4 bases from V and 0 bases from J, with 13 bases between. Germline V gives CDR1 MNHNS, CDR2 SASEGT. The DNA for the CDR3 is TGTGCCAGCAGTGTTTATAGACGGGATAGCAATCAGCCCCAGCATTTT. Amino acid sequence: CASSVYRRDSNQPQHF.

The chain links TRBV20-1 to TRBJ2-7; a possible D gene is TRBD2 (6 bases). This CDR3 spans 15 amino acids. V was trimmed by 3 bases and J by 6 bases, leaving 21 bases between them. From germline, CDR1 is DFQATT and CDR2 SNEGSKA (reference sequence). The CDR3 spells CSARGLGRDVGEQYF. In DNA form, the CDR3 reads TGCAGTGCTAGGGGCCTCGGGCGGGACGTTGGCGAGCAGTACTTC.

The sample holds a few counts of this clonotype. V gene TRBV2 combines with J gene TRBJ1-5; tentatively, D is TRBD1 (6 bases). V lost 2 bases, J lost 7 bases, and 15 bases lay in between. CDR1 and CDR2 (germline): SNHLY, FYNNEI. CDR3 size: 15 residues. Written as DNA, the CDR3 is TGTGCCAGCAGTGAATTTAGGGGGGGTGGCCAGCCCCAGCATTTT. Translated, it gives CASSEFRGGGQPQHF.

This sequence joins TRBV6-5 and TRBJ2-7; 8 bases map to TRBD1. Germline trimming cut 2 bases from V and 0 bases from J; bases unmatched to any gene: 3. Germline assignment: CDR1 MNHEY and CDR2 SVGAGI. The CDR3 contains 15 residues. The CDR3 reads CASSYRQGSSYEQYF. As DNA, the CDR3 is TGTGCCAGCAGTTACCGACAGGGGAGCTCCTACGAGCAGTACTTC.

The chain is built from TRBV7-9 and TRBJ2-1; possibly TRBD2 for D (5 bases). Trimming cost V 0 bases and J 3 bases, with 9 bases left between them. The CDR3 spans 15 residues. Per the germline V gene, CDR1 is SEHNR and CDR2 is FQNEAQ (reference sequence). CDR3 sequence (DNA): TGTGCCAGCAGCTTAGCGGGAGAAATCTACAATGAGCAGTTCTTC. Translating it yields CASSLAGEIYNEQFF.

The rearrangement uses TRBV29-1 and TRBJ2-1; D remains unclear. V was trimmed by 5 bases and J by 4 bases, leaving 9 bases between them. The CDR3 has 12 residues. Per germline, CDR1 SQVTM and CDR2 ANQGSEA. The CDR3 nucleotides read TGCAGCGTTCACCGGGCTTACAATGAGCAGTTCTTC. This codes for CSVHRAYNEQFF.

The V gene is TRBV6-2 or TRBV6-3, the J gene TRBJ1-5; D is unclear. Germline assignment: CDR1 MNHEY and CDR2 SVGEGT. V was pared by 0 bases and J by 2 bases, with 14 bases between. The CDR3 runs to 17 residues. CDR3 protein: CASSYSGPAAGNQPQHF. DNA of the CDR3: TGTGCCAGCAGTTACTCGGGTCCCGCCGCGGGCAATCAGCCCCAGCATTTT.

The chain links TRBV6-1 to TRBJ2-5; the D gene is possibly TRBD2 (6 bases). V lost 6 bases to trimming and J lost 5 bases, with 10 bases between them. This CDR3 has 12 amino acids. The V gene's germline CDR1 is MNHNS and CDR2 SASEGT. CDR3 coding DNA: TGTGCCAGCAGACTAGCTTGGGAGACCCAGTACTTC. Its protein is CASRLAWETQYF.